This T cell receptor beta chain was obtained from a study of identical twins. MiXCR, applied by TCRdb to the 5' RACE reads, yields one record per CDR3 protein. Among 260,000 or so distinct CDR3 sequences listed, about 7.5% were seen once. These sequences were also reported in another study, on yellow fever vaccine responses in identical twins.

The TCR was taken from a woman between 18 and 30 years old in good health. Source material: CD8+ T cells sorted from blood.

The CDR3 region has the DNA TGTGCCAGCAGCCAAGATGTAGGGACAGGGATCAATGAGCAGTTCTTC. Its protein product is CASSQDVGTGINEQFF. The chain links TRBV3-1 to TRBJ2-1; 9 nucleotides align to TRBD1. Trimming at V came to 0 bases and at J to 6 bases, leaving 6 bases not matched to a gene. The CDR3 is made up of 16 amino acids. The germline gives CDR1 LGHDT, CDR2 YNNKEL (reference sequence).